This TCR beta chain came from a study of patients and donors after allogeneic stem cell transplantation. This CDR3 has 17 amino acids. Trimming removed 4 bases at V and 3 bases at J, with 21 bases between. CDR1 is MGHRA and CDR2 is YSYEKL in the germline V gene. Each CDR3 protein is one row after TCRdb ran MiXCR on the RT-PCR reads. The profile shows 150,000 to 200,000 distinct CDR3 sequences, 30% of them singletons. The sequenced sample consisted of blood, either unsorted or a sorted T cell fraction (not recorded which). The receptor comes from a human donor who was either an allogeneic HSCT recipient or a stem cell or donor lymphocyte infusion donor (not recorded which). It is not recorded whose cells these are; they may come from a transplant donor. The V gene is TRBV4-1, the J gene TRBJ1-1; a weak D match, TRBD1 (6 bases). CDR3 protein: CASSPGTLGGRDTEAFF. CDR3 sequence (DNA): TGCGCCAGCAGCCCCGGGACATTAGGGGGGAGGGACACTGAAGCTTTCTTT.